Listed below are T cell receptor beta chains from one sample, sequenced in a study of T cells in Graves' hyperthyroidism and ophthalmopathy. MiXCR, applied by TCRdb to the multiplex PCR reads, yields one record per CDR3 protein. The profile shows some 510,000 distinct CDR3 sequences, 35% to 55% of them singletons. Input material: peripheral blood or thyroid tissue (not recorded which). These receptors were collected from a woman between 18 and 29 years old with Graves' hyperthyroidism. CDR3s include the opening cysteine and the closing phenylalanine or tryptophan. A D gene is named only where the DNA matches it firmly. For some rows the clone size is stated as once, few or many, or as a class when expanded; others skip it.

>.|.|TRBV25-1|13|TRBJ1-2
CASSSIDISGYTF
TGTGCCAGCTCATCAATAGACATCTCTGGCTACACCTTC
>.|many|TRBV24-1|13|TRBJ1-2
CATSAWGNYGYTF
TGTGCCACCAGTGCCTGGGGGAACTATGGCTACACCTTC
>.|.|TRBV29-1|12|TRBJ1-1
CSVGTLNTEAFF
TGCAGCGTTGGGACCCTGAACACTGAAGCTTTCTTT
>.|.|TRBV10-3|13|TRBJ1-5
CASSYINDQPQHF
TGTGCCAGCAGTTACATAAACGATCAGCCCCAGCATTTT
>.|.|TRBV15|15|TRBJ1-5
CATSTGRDGDQSQHF
TGTGCCACCAGCACGGGAAGGGACGGAGATCAGTCCCAGCATTTT
>.|.|TRBV2|10|TRBJ1-1
CASRLRSAFF
TGTGCCAGCAGGTTGCGGTCAGCCTTCTTT
>.|many|TRBV19|13|TRBJ2-5
CASSQASGETQYF
TGTGCCAGTAGTCAGGCATCAGGGGAGACCCAGTACTTC
>.|many|TRBV24-1|14|TRBJ2-5
CATSHRVRGETQYF
TGTGCCACCAGCCACAGGGTCAGAGGGGAGACCCAGTACTTC
>TRBD2|.|TRBV9|15|TRBJ2-7
CASSVDGTSGYEQYF
TGTGCCAGCAGCGTGGACGGGACTAGCGGCTACGAGCAGTACTTC
>.|.|TRBV10-3|14|TRBJ1-1
CAISEEPRSTEAFF
TGTGCCATCAGTGAGGAGCCGAGGAGCACTGAAGCTTTCTTT
>.|.|TRBV11-2|16|TRBJ1-6
CASRTASSSYNSPLHF
TGTGCCAGCAGAACAGCTTCTAGCTCCTATAATTCACCCCTCCACTTT
>.|.|TRBV25-1|14|TRBJ2-7
CASSYGLSSYEQYF
TGTGCCAGCAGTTACGGACTGTCCTCCTACGAGCAGTACTTC
>.|.|TRBV4-1|17|TRBJ2-7
CASSPGGLRGWAYEQYF
TGCGCCAGCAGCCCTGGGGGGTTAAGAGGCTGGGCCTACGAGCAGTACTTC
>TRBD2|.|TRBV6-1|14|TRBJ2-2
CASSPLAGNGELFF
TGTGCCAGCAGTCCACTAGCGGGAAACGGGGAGCTGTTTTTT
>.|.|TRBV20-1|14|TRBJ1-1
CSATQGGRNTEAFF
TGCAGTGCCACACAGGGAGGGAGGAACACTGAAGCTTTCTTT
>TRBD2|.|TRBV25-1|17|TRBJ2-3
CASSDHGLAESTDTQYF
TGTGCCAGCAGTGACCACGGACTAGCGGAAAGCACAGATACGCAGTATTTT
>.|few|TRBV7-3|17|TRBJ1-4
CASSSQDNESTNEKLFF
TGTGCCAGCAGCTCACAAGACAACGAATCAACTAATGAAAAACTGTTTTTT
>.|few|TRBV20-1|14|TRBJ2-5
CSARVQQGWETQYF
TGCAGTGCTAGAGTTCAACAGGGTTGGGAGACCCAGTACTTC
>.|many|TRBV7-2|13|TRBJ2-7
CASSPPPSYEQYF
TGTGCCAGCAGTCCCCCACCCTCCTACGAGCAGTACTTC
>.|.|TRBV25-1|15|TRBJ1-2
CASSYRGSLLEGYTF
TGTGCCAGCAGTTATCGGGGCAGCCTGCTTGAGGGCTACACCTTC
>TRBD1|.|TRBV2|14|TRBJ1-1
CASSYGQGAVEAFF
TGTGCCAGCAGTTACGGACAGGGGGCGGTTGAAGCTTTCTTT
>TRBD1|few|TRBV5-1|13|TRBJ1-1
CASSGTGYTEAFF
TGCGCCAGCAGCGGGACAGGGTACACTGAAGCTTTCTTT
>.|many|TRBV5-1|13|TRBJ1-1
CASSFGLNTEAFF
TGTGCCAGCAGTTTCGGATTGAACACTGAAGCTTTCTTT
>.|few|TRBV7-9|13|TRBJ2-7
CASSLDGALEQYF
TGTGCCAGCAGCTTAGATGGAGCTCTCGAGCAGTACTTC
>.|.|TRBV24-1|12|TRBJ1-5
CATSDFKGPQHF
TGTGCCACCAGTGATTTTAAGGGGCCCCAGCATTTT
>.|.|TRBV14|14|TRBJ1-2
CASSPRAGGSGYTF
TGTGCCAGCAGCCCCCGCGCGGGGGGTTCAGGCTACACCTTC
>.|.|TRBV7-2|16|TRBJ1-4
CASSLVPGQTNEKLFF
TGTGCCAGCAGCTTAGTGCCAGGGCAAACTAATGAAAAACTGTTTTTT
>.|many|TRBV7-9|13|TRBJ1-2
CASSSRENYGYTF
TGTGCCAGCAGCTCTCGGGAGAACTATGGCTACACCTTC
>.|many|TRBV14|13|TRBJ1-5
CASSQGPGQPQHF
TGTGCCAGCAGCCAAGGACCGGGGCAGCCCCAGCATTTT
>TRBD2|.|TRBV2|12|TRBJ2-7
CASSGGGYEQYF
TGTGCCAGCAGTGGCGGGGGGTACGAGCAGTACTTC